This TCR beta chain was identified during a study of shared clonotypes between healthy human individuals. Original methodology: Junction-only immunoSEQ data arrived without quality scores, meaning filtering differed. The repertoire was sequenced with immunoSEQ multiplex PCR; TCRdb's copy has only in-frame clones and lacks some. D and trimming come from the DNA, and the V and J calls and clone size come from that table. The sample contains approximately 2.5 million clones, 85% to 95% of which appear only once. The CDR3 loop spans 14 amino acids. CDR1 is ENHRY, CDR2 SYGVKD, per germline. Between the trimmed V and J ends, which lost 3 bases and 2 bases, there was a span of 11 bases. In regard to this clone: Other DNA variants within this sample encode the same CDR3.

The source material was naive CD4+ T cells sorted from blood. Subset indicated: CD45RA+ positively selected. The TCR comes from a man younger than 35 in good health. The J gene is TRBJ2-7, the V gene TRBV10-3; maybe TRBD1 (6 bases). The CDR3 sequence: CAISESSGAYEQYF. The CDR3 DNA is TGTGCCATCAGTGAATCGTCAGGGGCCTACGAGCAGTACTTC.